A single sample gave rise to the 32 T cell receptor beta chains below, sequenced in a study of T cells in Graves' hyperthyroidism and ophthalmopathy. RNA transcripts gave rise to amplified TCR beta CDR3 regions. The HTBI primer set was used in a first-round RT-PCR of the TCR CDR3. TCRdb re-derived calls from the multiplex PCR reads in MiXCR, one entry per CDR3 protein. The sample has around 620,000 distinct CDR3 sequences, over 12% seen once. Sequences were obtained from blood. The origin of the receptors is a woman between 18 and 29 years old with Graves' ophthalmopathy.

This clonotype was seen ten or more times. The chain has TRBV30 and TRBJ2-1, with 8 bases aligning to TRBD1. CDR1 is GTSNPN and CDR2 is SVGIG in the germline V gene (reference sequence). Trimming at V came to 8 bases and at J to 5 bases, leaving 11 bases not matched to a gene. The CDR3 runs 14 residues. The CDR3: CARVEDRADNEQFF. For the CDR3, the DNA is TGTGCCCGAGTTGAGGACAGGGCTGACAATGAGCAGTTCTTC.

V and J are TRBV6-2 or TRBV6-3 and TRBJ2-2, with TRBD1 matching 7 bases. This CDR3 has 16 residues. CDR1 is MNHEY and CDR2 is SVGEGT in the germline V gene. J lost 5 bases, V lost 5 bases, and 11 bases had no gene match. CDR3 sequence: CASSRPDRVFTGELFF. CDR3 nucleotide sequence: TGTGCCAGCAGTCGCCCCGACAGGGTTTTTACCGGGGAGCTGTTTTTT.

This clonotype was counted ten times or more. V and J are TRBV7-6 and TRBJ2-1; 8 positions match TRBD1. Per germline, CDR1 SGHVS and CDR2 FNYEAQ. After removal of 5 bases from V and 3 bases from J, the junction contained 6 bases not matched to a gene. The CDR3 is 15 residues long. Here the CDR3 reads CASSLQTGVYNEQFF. The DNA for the CDR3 is TGTGCCAGCAGCCTTCAGACAGGGGTCTACAATGAGCAGTTCTTC.

The chain carries TRBV28 and TRBJ2-7, with D perhaps being TRBD1 or TRBD2 (8 bases each). CDR3 length: 18 amino acids. Germline V CDR1 and CDR2: MDHEN, SYDVKM. V lost 5 bases and J 6 bases, leaving 29 bases between the germline ends. The CDR3: CASSTGGGRSGSKREQYF. CDR3 DNA: TGTGCCAGCAGTACAGGGGGGGGGAGGAGCGGGAGTAAGCGCGAGCAGTACTTC.

There are many counts of this clonotype. This sequence joins TRBV2 and TRBJ1-1; no clear D gene. The CDR3 is 13 residues long. The V end lost 6 bases, the J end lost 0 bases, and 8 bases lay between the germline ends. Germline V gives CDR1 SNHLY, CDR2 FYNNEI. The CDR3 is CASRTNMNTEAFF. The CDR3 region has the DNA TGTGCCAGCAGGACAAACATGAACACTGAAGCTTTCTTT. Together with reference TRBV2 and TRBJ1-1, the CDR3 gives the full variable domain: EPEVTQTPSHQVTQMGQEVILRCVPISNHLYFYWYRQILGQKVEFLVSFYNNEISEKSEIFDDQFSVERPDGSNFTLKIRSTKLEDSAMYFCASRTNMNTEAFFGQGTRLTVV.

The chain uses TRBV12-3 or TRBV12-4 and TRBJ1-5; TRBD1 aligns across 7 bases. CDR3 length: 15 residues. V gave up 3 bases and J gave up 3 bases; unmatched junction bases: 5. The CDR3 here is CASSFSGGVNQPQHF. The CDR3 DNA follows: TGTGCCAGCAGTTTCTCAGGGGGTGTCAATCAGCCCCAGCATTTT.

The gene calls are TRBV19 and TRBJ2-2, with D uncertain. Trimming took off 5 bases at V and 7 bases at J, with 11 bases between the two ends. Germline lookup yields CDR1 LNHDA and CDR2 SQIVND (reference sequence). The CDR3 contains 13 residues. CDR3 in DNA: TGTGCCAGTAGTGTGCTAGTAAACGGGGAGCTGTTTTTT. Amino acids: CASSVLVNGELFF.

The chain employs TRBV3-1 and TRBJ1-1; 7 bases align to TRBD1. The germline gives CDR1 LGHDT, CDR2 YNNKEL (reference sequence). The CDR3 runs 16 residues. V lost 0 bases to trimming and J lost 4 bases; unmatched junction nucleotides: 8. The CDR3 is CASSQEYFSGGTEAFF. The CDR3 region has the DNA TGTGCCAGCAGCCAAGAATATTTCTCAGGGGGCACTGAAGCTTTCTTT.

The chain has TRBV20-1 and TRBJ2-6; D is unresolved. CDR1 is DFQATT, CDR2 SNEGSKA, per germline (reference sequence). The V end lost 5 bases, the J end lost 0 bases, and 5 bases lay between the germline ends. The CDR3 totals 13 residues. CDR3 in amino acids: CSAHISGANVLTF. CDR3 coding DNA: TGCAGTGCTCATATCTCTGGGGCCAACGTCCTGACTTTC.

This clonotype came up many times. The J gene is TRBJ2-7, the V gene TRBV20-1, with a possible D match to TRBD2 (6 bases). This CDR3 region has 15 residues. Trimming removed 1 base from V and 0 bases from J, with 13 bases in between. Germline values: CDR1 DFQATT, CDR2 SNEGSKA (reference sequence). DNA of the CDR3: TGCAGTGCTAGAGCCGGCCACGGGAGCTCCTACGAGCAGTACTTC. It codes for CSARAGHGSSYEQYF.

This clonotype occurred many times. This chain links TRBV28 with TRBJ2-5; D uncertain. The CDR3 is 15 amino acids. The germline gives CDR1 MDHEN, CDR2 SYDVKM. V was trimmed by 2 bases and J by 2 bases, leaving 12 bases between them. The CDR3 nucleotides are TGTGCCAGCAGTTTACCCGGTAGGATACAAGAGACCCAGTACTTC. Translated, it gives CASSLPGRIQETQYF.

This clonotype was counted between two and nine times. This sequence joins TRBV7-3 and TRBJ2-7; tentatively, D is TRBD2 (6 bases). The CDR3 is 17 residues long. Germline V CDR1 and CDR2: SGHTA, FQGTGA. Deletions cut 0 bases from V and 2 bases from J, with 17 bases between. DNA for the CDR3: TGTGCCAGCAGCTTAACGGCCCCCGCGGGACTTCCCTACGAGCAGTACTTC. Residues: CASSLTAPAGLPYEQYF.

This clonotype occurred many times. The chain has TRBV7-8 and TRBJ2-3, with unresolved D. This CDR3 comprises 17 residues. The V end was cut by 1 base, the J end by 1 base, with 15 bases between. Germline V gene lookup returns CDR1 SGHVS and CDR2 FQNEAQ. The CDR3 sequence is CASSLDFDFWGTDTQYF. The CDR3 DNA follows: TGTGCCAGCAGCTTAGATTTTGACTTTTGGGGCACAGATACGCAGTATTTT.

The chain has TRBV4-1 and TRBJ2-7; 9 positions agree with TRBD2. Trimming took 0 bases from V and 4 from J; bases not matched to a gene: 7. The CDR3 totals 16 residues. CDR1 and CDR2 from the germline V gene are MGHRA and YSYEKL. The chain's CDR3 is CASSQDEREAGYEQYF. As DNA, the CDR3 is TGCGCCAGCAGCCAAGACGAGCGGGAGGCAGGGTACGAGCAGTACTTC.

There are many counts of this clonotype. The rearrangement uses TRBV20-1 and TRBJ2-5; D remains ambiguous. The germline V gene has CDR1 DFQATT and CDR2 SNEGSKA (reference sequence). This CDR3 contains 15 residues. Trimming removed 0 bases from V and 1 base from J, with 12 bases in between. The CDR3 DNA reads TGCAGTGCTAGAGATCCGCGAACGGGCCAAGAGACCCAGTACTTC. It translates to CSARDPRTGQETQYF.

This clonotype was detected ten times or more. The rearrangement links TRBV12-3 or TRBV12-4 to TRBJ2-5; unclear D gene. With 7 bases removed from V and 2 bases from J, the gap between germline ends came to 11 bases. The CDR3 has 13 residues. The CDR3 loop reads CASNRAPQETQYF. CDR3 sequence (DNA): TGTGCCAGCAATCGGGCCCCTCAAGAGACCCAGTACTTC.

The chain links TRBV19 to TRBJ1-5; 7 positions agree with TRBD1. CDR3 length: 15 amino acids. The V gene's germline CDR1 is LNHDA and CDR2 SQIVND (reference sequence). J lost 2 bases, V lost 7 bases, and 8 bases had no gene match. CDR3 bases: TGTGCCAGTACCCCGGACAGGTTGGGCAATCAGCCCCAGCATTTT. It is translated as CASTPDRLGNQPQHF.

On this clonotype: This could be a read error, since a much larger clone is one nucleotide away. The chain carries TRBV6-2 or TRBV6-3 and TRBJ2-5; 7 bases map to TRBD1. This CDR3 spans 16 amino acids. The germline CDR1 and CDR2 sequences are MNHEY and SVGEGT. CDR3 bases: TGTACCAGCAGTAAGACAGGGATAGGGACGCAAGAGACCCAGTACTTC. It is translated as CTSSKTGIGTQETQYF.

The chain is built from TRBV28 and TRBJ1-5; D not resolved. The CDR3 sequence is 13 residues long. V was pared by 3 bases and J by 5 bases, with 8 bases between. Per the germline V gene, CDR1 is MDHEN and CDR2 is SYDVKM. CDR3 nucleotides: TGTGCCAGCAGTTTTGAGAGAGATCAGCCCCAGCATTTT. Its translation: CASSFERDQPQHF.

This clonotype was seen many times. This chain connects TRBV11-1 to TRBJ2-2; maybe TRBD1 (5 bases). Germline CDR1 and CDR2: SGHAT and FQDESV (reference sequence). The V and J ends lost 3 bases and 6 bases respectively, with 8 bases between them. The CDR3 length is 13 residues. This CDR3 reads CASSFRVPGELFF. CDR3 nucleotides: TGTGCCAGCAGCTTCAGGGTCCCCGGGGAGCTGTTTTTT.

In its sample, this clonotype was seen a few times. The chain carries TRBV4-3 and TRBJ1-1, with TRBD1 matching over 8 bases. The CDR3 loop spans 16 amino acids. Germline assignment: CDR1 LGHNA and CDR2 YSLEER. J lost 1 base, V lost 0 bases, and 4 bases had no gene match. The CDR3: CASSQDGTGKNTEAFF. The CDR3 DNA sequence: TGCGCCAGCAGCCAAGATGGGACAGGAAAGAACACTGAAGCTTTCTTT.

The DNA of the CDR3 is TGTGCCAGCAGCTTACGGGGGCTTAGCACAGATACGCAGTATTTT. It is translated as CASSLRGLSTDTQYF. The rearrangement joins TRBV5-5 to TRBJ2-3; D might be TRBD1 or TRBD2, each matching 6 bases. The germline V gene has CDR1 SGHKS and CDR2 YYEKEE (reference sequence). This CDR3 is 15 amino acids long. Trimming stripped 2 bases from V and 0 bases from J, with 10 bases between.

This clonotype was seen many times. This sequence joins TRBV30 and TRBJ1-4; D is unresolved. The V gene lost 1 base and the J gene lost 7 bases, with 10 bases spanning the gap. The CDR3 is made up of 13 amino acids. Looked up from germline, CDR1 is GTSNPN and CDR2 is SVGIG (reference sequence). CDR3: CAWSDYGGEKLFF. For the CDR3, the DNA is TGTGCCTGGAGTGATTACGGAGGTGAAAAACTGTTTTTT.

This chain links TRBV10-3 with TRBJ2-7; TRBD1 is a possible D gene (6 bases). V lost 3 bases to trimming and J lost 3 bases, with 12 bases between them. The V gene's germline CDR1 is ENHRY and CDR2 SYGVKD. The CDR3 is 14 residues long. CDR3: CAISDQGKIYEQYF. Written as DNA, the CDR3 is TGTGCCATCAGTGATCAGGGGAAGATCTACGAGCAGTACTTC.

This clonotype was counted at least ten times. The chain uses TRBV5-1 and TRBJ2-7; D possibly matches TRBD1 or TRBD2 (5 bases each). CDR3 length equals 15 residues. Between the trimmed V and J ends, which lost 3 bases and 0 bases, there was a span of 13 bases. Germline CDR1 SGHRS, CDR2 YFSETQ. CDR3 loop: CASSSRGRDSYEQYF. The CDR3 DNA is TGCGCCAGCAGCTCAAGGGGACGGGACTCCTACGAGCAGTACTTC.

Many counts were recorded for this clonotype. The genes are TRBV28 and TRBJ2-7; the match to TRBD2 covers 7 bases. CDR1 is MDHEN, CDR2 SYDVKM, per germline. Trimming cost V 4 bases and J 3 bases; bases outside gene matches: 9. The length of the CDR3 is 15 residues. CDR3 sequence (DNA): TGTGCCAGCAGTTCCCGACTAGCCATAAACTACGAGCAGTACTTC. Protein product: CASSSRLAINYEQYF.

Many counts were recorded for this clonotype. The chain joins TRBV6-1 to TRBJ2-1; D unclear. V shed 5 bases and J shed 0 bases, with 11 bases lying between them. The length of the CDR3 is 15 residues. Per germline, CDR1 MNHNS and CDR2 SASEGT. The CDR3 loop is CASSPTPVSYNEQFF. The CDR3 nucleotides read TGTGCCAGCAGTCCAACACCCGTCTCCTACAATGAGCAGTTCTTC.

This clonotype turned up a few times. The chain joins TRBV6-2 or TRBV6-3 to TRBJ2-2; tentative D call: TRBD1 (5 bases). V was pared by 7 bases and J by 11 bases, with 14 bases between. Germline V CDR1 and CDR2: MNHEY, SVGEGT. The CDR3 spans 12 residues. The CDR3 protein is CASMLEWTELFF. In DNA form, the CDR3 reads TGTGCCAGCATGCTGGAATGGACAGAGCTGTTTTTT.

This clonotype was picked up a small number of times. This chain joins TRBV19 and TRBJ1-1; unclear D gene. Germline V lookup: CDR1 LNHDA, CDR2 SQIVND (reference sequence). This CDR3 is built from 13 residues. The CDR3 loop reads CGSGRDMNTEAFF. The CDR3 nucleotides are TGTGGGTCCGGGCGAGACATGAACACTGAAGCTTTCTTT.

The chain uses TRBV28 and TRBJ2-1; 11 nucleotides line up with TRBD1. Losses at the gene ends were 8 bases for V and 7 bases for J; bases not matched to a gene: 7. This CDR3 comprises 14 residues. CDR1 and CDR2 from the germline V gene are MDHEN and SYDVKM. This CDR3 reads CASGGQGALNEQFF. The CDR3 DNA reads TGTGCCAGCGGAGGACAGGGGGCCCTTAATGAGCAGTTCTTC.

The V gene is TRBV18, the J gene TRBJ1-1, with D unresolved. Germline V CDR1 and CDR2: KGHSH, LQKENI. The CDR3 extends over 16 amino acids. The germline V and J ends were trimmed by 0 bases and 2 bases, with 13 bases remaining between them. The CDR3 loop is CASSPPNLTPNTEAFF. CDR3 bases: TGTGCCAGCTCACCACCTAACCTGACTCCCAACACTGAAGCTTTCTTT. The full variable domain, rest sourced from reference TRBV18 and TRBJ1-1, is NAGVMQNPRHLVRRRGQEARLRCSPMKGHSHVYWYRQLPEEGLKFMVYLQKENIIDESGMPKERFSAEFPKEGPSILRIQQVVRGDSAAYFCASSPPNLTPNTEAFFGQGTRLTVV.

This clonotype was detected a few times. The chain is built from TRBV29-1 and TRBJ2-1; 13 bases map to TRBD2. V gave up 5 bases and J gave up 5 bases; unmatched junction bases: 6. The CDR3 extends over 15 amino acids. Per the germline V gene, CDR1 is SQVTM and CDR2 is ANQGSEA. The CDR3 coding sequence is TGCAGCGTTAAAACCGGGACTAGCGGGAACAATGAGCAGTTCTTC. Its translation: CSVKTGTSGNNEQFF.